This TCR beta chain was observed in a study of T cell responses to AZD1222 COVID-19 vaccine. Germline loops: CDR1 SGHAT, CDR2 FQNNGV. Trimming removed 7 bases from V and 5 bases from J; junction bases left unmatched: 9. This CDR3 is 14 amino acids long. TCRdb's copy holds only in-frame clones and misses some; the assay was immunoSEQ multiplex PCR. The sample consists of about 130,000 clones, more than 80% of them appearing once. The V gene is TRBV11-2, the J gene TRBJ2-7, with 9 positions matching TRBD2. The source was peripheral blood, collected on day 0 of AZD1222 vaccination. This receptor was taken from an adult in good health. The CDR3 spells CASTPGTSFHEQYF. Here the CDR3 DNA reads TGTGCCAGCACTCCCGGGACTAGCTTCCACGAGCAGTACTTC.